These 23 T cell receptor beta chains originate from one sample sequenced in a study of T cell repertoires in cytomegalovirus infection. A single record per CDR3 protein comes from TCRdb applying MiXCR to the reads. This sample has 650,000 to 850,000 distinct CDR3 sequences; under 35% occur once, and the top ten carry around 12%. The antigens these receptors bind are not known. The material was cultured CD8+ T cells from PBMCs, obtained from culture after CMV antigen stimulation. These receptors all come from a human donor in good health (CMV status not recorded). Some clones in this sample may be carry-over from other donors' samples.

This clonotype was seen a few times. The rearrangement links TRBV20-1 to TRBJ2-3, with D maybe TRBD2 (6 bases). Germline CDR1 and CDR2: DFQATT and SNEGSKA (reference sequence). This CDR3 region has 15 residues. V was shortened by 6 bases and J by 7 bases, with 23 bases between the two germline ends. The chain's CDR3 is CSAHKEDYPGHTQYF. In DNA, the CDR3 is TGCAGTGCCCATAAAGAGGACTACCCAGGGCATACGCAGTATTTT.

The chain carries TRBV6-5 and TRBJ1-1; no reliable D call. Deletions cut 6 bases from V and 8 bases from J, with 19 bases between. The CDR3 runs 14 residues. Germline V gene lookup returns CDR1 MNHEY and CDR2 SVGAGI. The CDR3 spells CASSYDIETLEAFF. DNA for the CDR3: TGTGCCAGCAGCTACGACATCGAGACACTAGAAGCTTTCTTT.

This clonotype has a count of ten or more. V gene TRBV7-8 combines with J gene TRBJ2-3; D unclear. This CDR3 region has 15 residues. CDR1 is SGHVS, CDR2 FQNEAQ, per germline. V was pared by 0 bases and J by 4 bases, with 11 bases between. The CDR3 loop reads CASSLAMTAADTQYF. In DNA, the CDR3 is TGTGCCAGCAGCTTAGCTATGACGGCGGCAGATACGCAGTATTTT.

This clonotype was counted ten times or more. This chain uses TRBV6-1 with TRBJ2-1; the match to TRBD1 covers 9 bases. V was clipped by 7 bases and J by 9 bases; unmatched bases: 10. The CDR3 has 14 residues. CDR1 and CDR2 (germline): MNHNS, SASEGT. The CDR3 DNA reads as TGTGCCAGCACGGGGACAGGGTATTTGGCTGAGCAGTTCTTC. This sequence encodes CASTGTGYLAEQFF.

This clonotype has just a few counts. This chain connects TRBV29-1 to TRBJ1-2; a weak D match, TRBD1 (6 bases). Germline CDR1 SQVTM, CDR2 ANQGSEA. With 0 bases removed from V and 4 bases from J, the gap between germline ends came to 9 bases. CDR3 length equals 13 residues. The CDR3 sequence: CSVEDPRGYGYTF. CDR3 DNA sequence: TGCAGCGTTGAAGATCCCAGGGGCTATGGCTACACCTTC.

The sample holds a few counts of this clonotype. V usage is TRBV11-1 and J usage is TRBJ2-5, with TRBD2 identical over 9 bases. The CDR3 extends over 15 amino acids. Germline lookup yields CDR1 SGHAT and CDR2 FQDESV (reference sequence). After removal of 1 base from V and 4 bases from J, the junction contained 4 bases not matched to a gene. CDR3 sequence (DNA): TGTGCCAGCAGCTTAGGGCGGGGGGGCCCAGAGACCCAGTACTTC. It is translated as CASSLGRGGPETQYF.

This sequence joins TRBV7-2 and TRBJ1-5, with D maybe TRBD1 (5 bases). CDR3 length: 13 residues. Germline CDR1 and CDR2: SGHTA and FQGNSA. Trimming stripped 5 bases from V and 6 bases from J, with 11 bases between. For the CDR3, the DNA is TGTGCCAGCAGCGAATGGGGCACTCAGCCCCAGCATTTT. Its protein is CASSEWGTQPQHF.

J is TRBJ2-7 and V is TRBV12-3 or TRBV12-4, with D unclear. Trimming stripped 6 bases from V and 5 bases from J, with 11 bases between. This CDR3 contains 12 residues. The DNA for the CDR3 is TGTGCCAGCAGGGGCCCAAGGAACGAGCAGTACTTC. It specifies CASRGPRNEQYF.

The V call is TRBV27, the J call TRBJ2-1; no firm D call. Per germline, CDR1 MNHEY and CDR2 SMNVEV (reference sequence). This CDR3 contains 14 residues. The V end lost 6 bases, the J end lost 0 bases, and 9 bases lay between the germline ends. CDR3 DNA sequence: TGTGCCAGCAGGGCCGTGGGCTCCTACAATGAGCAGTTCTTC. Translated: CASRAVGSYNEQFF.

The V call is TRBV15, the J call TRBJ1-5, with D possibly being TRBD1 (6 bases). Germline values: CDR1 LNHNV, CDR2 YYDKDF (reference sequence). V lost 4 bases and J 5 bases, leaving 6 bases between the germline ends. This CDR3 contains 12 residues. This CDR3 reads CATSTGDQPQHF. CDR3 nucleotide sequence: TGTGCCACCAGCACAGGGGATCAGCCCCAGCATTTT.

For the CDR3, the DNA is TGTGCCAGCAGCCAAGGCTCCCCTCACTACGAGCAGTACTTC. This gives the protein CASSQGSPHYEQYF. The chain combines TRBV14 with TRBJ2-7; D is unresolved. The germline V and J ends were trimmed by 1 base and 3 bases, with 10 bases remaining between them. The germline V gene encodes CDR1 SGHDN and CDR2 FVKESK. The CDR3 has 14 amino acids. Full variable domain (rest looked up from reference TRBV14 and TRBJ2-7): EAGVTQFPSHSVIEKGQTVTLRCDPISGHDNLYWYRRVMGKEIKFLLHFVKESKQDESGMPNNRFLAERTGGTYSTLKVQPAELEDSGVYFCASSQGSPHYEQYFGPGTRLTVT.

The chain links TRBV29-1 to TRBJ1-1; no clear D gene. The V gene's germline CDR1 is SQVTM and CDR2 ANQGSEA. This CDR3 region has 12 residues. V gave up 7 bases and J gave up 8 bases, with 17 bases separating them. The CDR3 is CSALRAGREAFF. The CDR3 region has the DNA TGCAGCGCGCTCCGGGCCGGCAGAGAAGCTTTCTTT.

The chain recombines TRBV6-1 with TRBJ2-2, with 7 nucleotides matching TRBD2. Germline V gene data show CDR1 as MNHNS and CDR2 as SASEGT. Germline trimming cut 3 bases from V and 5 bases from J; bases unmatched to any gene: 6. The CDR3 sequence is 15 residues long. For the CDR3, the DNA is TGTGCCAGCAGTGAGGATTGGGGGGGGACCGGGGAGCTGTTTTTT. It encodes CASSEDWGGTGELFF.

CDR3 in DNA: TGCAGTGCTAGACCCCTTGGAAATCAGCCCCAGCATTTT. It encodes CSARPLGNQPQHF. The chain carries TRBV20-1 and TRBJ1-5, with D unresolved. The CDR3 consists of 13 residues. In germline, CDR1 is DFQATT, CDR2 SNEGSKA (reference sequence). V was clipped by 2 bases and J by 4 bases, with 9 bases between them.

The chain carries TRBV4-1 and TRBJ2-7; D unclear. The CDR3 sequence is 15 residues long. The V gene's germline CDR1 is MGHRA and CDR2 YSYEKL. V was shortened by 0 bases and J by 0 bases, with 9 bases between the two germline ends. CDR3 sequence reads: CASSQELDGSYEQYF. In DNA, the CDR3 is TGCGCCAGCAGCCAAGAGCTTGACGGCTCCTACGAGCAGTACTTC.

This clonotype was seen at least ten times. In nucleotides, the CDR3 is TGTGCCAGCAGTTTGGCGACAGGGGGCACAGATACGCAGTATTTT. It yields the protein CASSLATGGTDTQYF. This rearrangement joins TRBV27 to TRBJ2-3; TRBD1 matches at 8 bases. With 3 bases clipped from V and 1 base from J, the junction kept 3 bases outside the gene matches. The germline V gene encodes CDR1 MNHEY and CDR2 SMNVEV (reference sequence). CDR3 size: 15 residues.

The chain employs TRBV4-1 and TRBJ2-1, with D possibly TRBD2 on 5 matching bases. The CDR3 extends over 16 amino acids. Trimming stripped 0 bases from V and 2 bases from J, with 11 bases between. CDR1 MGHRA and CDR2 YSYEKL come from the germline V gene. The CDR3 is CASSQDAGPAYNEQFF. The CDR3 DNA sequence: TGCGCCAGCAGCCAAGATGCGGGCCCTGCCTACAATGAGCAGTTCTTC.

Many counts were recorded for this clonotype. The rearrangement uses TRBV5-6 and TRBJ1-5; D uncertain. Deletions cut 3 bases from V and 0 bases from J, with 16 bases between. The CDR3 is 17 amino acids. CDR1 is SGHDT and CDR2 is YYEEEE in the germline V gene. The CDR3, as DNA: TGTGCCAGCAGCTCCACGGGCCAGCAGGTTAGCAATCAGCCCCAGCATTTT. Translating gives CASSSTGQQVSNQPQHF.

This chain joins TRBV2 and TRBJ1-1; D unclear. This CDR3 comprises 17 residues. V was cut by 0 bases and J by 0 bases, with 14 bases left in between. Germline-derived CDR1 and CDR2 are SNHLY and FYNNEI. In DNA form, the CDR3 reads TGTGCCAGCAGTGAAGCGAAGGCAGATATTATGAACACTGAAGCTTTCTTT. Translating it yields CASSEAKADIMNTEAFF.

This chain uses TRBV27 with TRBJ1-1; no reliable D call. The CDR3 runs 14 residues. The germline V and J ends were trimmed by 3 bases and 0 bases, with 8 bases remaining between them. Germline CDR1 reads MNHEY; CDR2 reads SMNVEV (reference sequence). The CDR3 DNA follows: TGTGCCAGCAGTTTGTCAGTTTTGAACACTGAAGCTTTCTTT. Translation gives CASSLSVLNTEAFF.

V is TRBV2 and J is TRBJ1-1, with D unresolved. Germline CDR1 and CDR2: SNHLY and FYNNEI. V lost 1 base and J 1 base, leaving 7 bases between the germline ends. The CDR3 covers 14 residues. CDR3 amino acids: CASSEDVRNTEAFF. The CDR3 bases are TGTGCCAGCAGTGAAGATGTAAGGAACACTGAAGCTTTCTTT. Together with reference TRBV2 and TRBJ1-1, the CDR3 gives the full variable domain: EPEVTQTPSHQVTQMGQEVILRCVPISNHLYFYWYRQILGQKVEFLVSFYNNEISEKSEIFDDQFSVERPDGSNFTLKIRSTKLEDSAMYFCASSEDVRNTEAFFGQGTRLTVV.

CDR3 amino acids: CASSPARGRRDEKLFF. Here the CDR3 DNA reads TGTGCCAGCAGCCCTGCCAGAGGGAGGAGAGATGAAAAACTGTTTTTT. This chain links TRBV2 with TRBJ1-4; unclear D gene. The germline V gene has CDR1 SNHLY and CDR2 FYNNEI. This CDR3 contains 16 residues. Trimming took off 6 bases at V and 6 bases at J, with 20 bases between the two ends.

This clonotype was detected a few times. The CDR3: CASSWPYRGIDEQYV. The CDR3 coding sequence is TGTGCCAGCAGCTGGCCTTACAGGGGGATTGACGAGCAGTACGTC. The J gene is TRBJ2-7, the V gene TRBV6-2 or TRBV6-3; 8 bases are shared with TRBD1. The CDR3 length is 15 residues. V dropped 6 bases and J dropped 5; count of bases not matched to a gene: 12. Germline-derived CDR1 and CDR2 are MNHEY and SVGEGT.